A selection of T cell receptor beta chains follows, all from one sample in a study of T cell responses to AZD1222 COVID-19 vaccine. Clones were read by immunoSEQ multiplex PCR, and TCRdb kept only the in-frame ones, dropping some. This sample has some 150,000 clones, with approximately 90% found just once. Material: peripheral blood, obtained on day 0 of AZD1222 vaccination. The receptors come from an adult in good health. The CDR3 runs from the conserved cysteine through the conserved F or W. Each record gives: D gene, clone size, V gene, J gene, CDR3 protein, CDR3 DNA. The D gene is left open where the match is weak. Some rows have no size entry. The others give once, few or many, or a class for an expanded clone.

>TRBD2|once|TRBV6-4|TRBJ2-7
CASSDSVGLAVNYEQYF
TGTGCCAGCAGTGACTCGGTCGGACTAGCAGTGAACTACGAGCAGTACTTC
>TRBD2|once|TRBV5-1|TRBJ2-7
CASSLLSSGTYEQYF
TGCGCCAGCAGCTTGTTGTCTAGCGGTACCTACGAGCAGTACTTC
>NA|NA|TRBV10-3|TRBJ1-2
CAISESEVNYGYTF
TGTGCCATCAGTGAGTCCGAGGTTAACTATGGCTACACCTTC
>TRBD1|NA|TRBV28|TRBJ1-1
CASRPTPDRDTEAFF
TGTGCCAGCAGGCCAACTCCGGACAGGGACACTGAAGCTTTCTTT
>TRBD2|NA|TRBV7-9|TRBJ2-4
CASSPLLAGGPSAKNIQYF
TGTGCCAGCAGCCCCCTGCTAGCGGGAGGGCCTTCAGCCAAAAACATTCAGTACTTC
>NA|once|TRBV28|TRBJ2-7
CASTGLMGSYEQYF
TGTGCCAGCACCGGGCTGATGGGGTCGTACGAGCAGTACTTC
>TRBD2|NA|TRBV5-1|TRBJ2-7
CASSLILSGSSYEQYF
TGCGCCAGCAGCTTGATTCTTAGCGGGAGTAGCTACGAGCAGTACTTC
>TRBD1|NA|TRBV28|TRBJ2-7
CASSMTGYKSYEQYF
TGTGCCAGCAGTATGACAGGGTACAAATCCTACGAGCAGTACTTC
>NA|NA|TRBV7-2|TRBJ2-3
CASSFFQGSSTDTQYF
TGTGCCAGCAGCTTTTTTCAGGGATCCTCCACAGATACGCAGTATTTT
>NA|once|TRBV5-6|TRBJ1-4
CASSLRGPNEKLFF
TGTGCCAGCAGCCTCAGGGGTCCTAATGAAAAACTGTTTTTT
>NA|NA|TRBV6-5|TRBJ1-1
CASSYRDGTEAFF
TGTGCCAGCAGTTACAGGGACGGGACTGAAGCTTTCTTT
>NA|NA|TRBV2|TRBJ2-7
CASMLWTDKKLHF
TGTGCCAGCATGTTGTGGACAGACAAAAAATTGCACTTC
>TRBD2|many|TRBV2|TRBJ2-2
CASKGLRQTGELFF
TGTGCCAGCAAGGGACTACGCCAAACCGGGGAGCTGTTTTTT
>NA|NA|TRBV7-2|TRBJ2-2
CASSPGLFTGELFF
TGTGCCAGCAGCCCGGGACTTTTTACCGGGGAGCTGTTTTTT
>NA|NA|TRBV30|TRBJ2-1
CAWSVLAVNSYNEQFF
TGTGCCTGGAGTGTACTGGCGGTTAACTCCTACAATGAGCAGTTCTTC
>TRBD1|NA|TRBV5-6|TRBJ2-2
CASSRLTGQGTRNTGELFF
TGTGCCAGCAGCCGACTTACGGGACAGGGGACGAGAAACACCGGGGAGCTGTTTTTT
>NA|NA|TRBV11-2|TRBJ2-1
CASSTHKGVSQFF
TGTGCCAGCAGCACACATAAGGGGGTTTCACAGTTCTTC
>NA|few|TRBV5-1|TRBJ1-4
CASSLAPATNEKLFF
TGCGCCAGCAGCTTGGCCCCTGCAACTAATGAAAAACTGTTTTTT
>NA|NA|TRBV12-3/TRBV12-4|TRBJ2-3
CASSPYEVDTQYF
TGTGCCAGCAGTCCCTACGAAGTAGATACGCAGTATTTT
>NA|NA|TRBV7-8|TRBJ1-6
CASSINLGSSYNSPLHF
TGTGCCAGCAGCATAAATTTGGGAAGCTCCTATAATTCACCCCTCCACTTT
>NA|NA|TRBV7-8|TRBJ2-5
CASSLQQGVGETQYF
TGTGCCAGCAGCTTACAACAGGGTGTTGGGGAGACCCAGTACTTC
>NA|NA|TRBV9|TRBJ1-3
CASSVSGGGNTIYF
TGTGCCAGCAGCGTCAGTGGAGGCGGAAACACCATATATTTT
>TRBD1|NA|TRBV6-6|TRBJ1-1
CASSLGQGRYTEAFF
TGTGCCAGCAGCCTGGGACAGGGTCGGTACACTGAAGCTTTCTTT
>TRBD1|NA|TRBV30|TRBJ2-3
CAWSEGTGSTDTQYF
TGTGCCTGGAGCGAAGGGACAGGGAGCACAGATACGCAGTATTTT
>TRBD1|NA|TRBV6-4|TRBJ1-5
CASSGDRDQPQHF
TGTGCCAGCTCGGGAGACAGGGATCAGCCCCAGCATTTT
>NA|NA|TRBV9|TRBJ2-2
CASSVDPAGTGELFF
TGTGCCAGCAGCGTAGACCCCGCAGGCACCGGGGAGCTGTTTTTT
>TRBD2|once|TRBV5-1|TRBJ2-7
CASRPRLAGVYEQYF
TGCGCCAGCAGGCCCCGACTAGCGGGAGTCTACGAGCAGTACTTC
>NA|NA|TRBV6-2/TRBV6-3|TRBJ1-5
CASSYGSNQPQHF
TGTGCCAGCAGTTATGGGTCCAATCAGCCCCAGCATTTT
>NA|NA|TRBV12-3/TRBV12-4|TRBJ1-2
CASNSGPTAATF
TGTGCCAGCAACTCAGGCCCCACAGCGGCCACCTTC
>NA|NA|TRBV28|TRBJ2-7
CASSFAQATYEQYF
TGTGCCAGCAGTTTTGCCCAGGCTACCTACGAGCAGTACTTC
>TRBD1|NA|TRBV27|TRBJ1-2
CASSQGVNFGGYTF
TGTGCCAGCAGCCAGGGGGTTAATTTCGGTGGCTACACCTTC
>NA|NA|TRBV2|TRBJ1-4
CASRWGTDEKLFF
TGTGCCAGCAGGTGGGGGACGGATGAAAAACTGTTTTTT
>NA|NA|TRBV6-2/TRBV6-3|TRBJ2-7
CASSQTRGGYEQYF
TGTGCCAGCAGCCAAACACGAGGGGGGTACGAGCAGTACTTC
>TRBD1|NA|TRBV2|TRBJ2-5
CASMGQDGPIEETQYF
TGTGCCAGCATGGGACAGGACGGGCCAATTGAAGAGACCCAGTACTTC
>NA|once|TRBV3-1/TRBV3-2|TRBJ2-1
CASSPIPGVF
TGTGCCAGCAGTCCTATACCAGGGGTCTTC